Presented here are 3 T cell receptor beta chains from one specimen sequenced in a study of T-cell reconstitution after alpha-beta-depleted transplantation in children. During its preparation, the TCRbeta library received unique molecular identifiers. TCRdb reanalysed the PCR reads using MiXCR and keeps one entry per CDR3 protein. The data contain over 150,000 distinct CDR3 sequences, just under 6.5% of them singletons. The sample consisted of PBMCs, taken before TCRalphabeta/CD19-depleted stem cell transplant. These receptor sequences come from a girl under three years old with combined immunodeficiency, due to receive a stem cell transplant.

V is TRBV7-6 and J is TRBJ2-1; D might be TRBD2 (5 bases). V was clipped by 5 bases and J by 2 bases, with 13 bases between them. Germline V lookup: CDR1 SGHVS, CDR2 FNYEAQ. The CDR3 contains 15 residues. CDR3 sequence reads: CASSPSFSTYNEQFF. For the CDR3, the DNA is TGTGCCAGCAGCCCTAGCTTTTCGACCTACAATGAGCAGTTCTTC.

This clonotype was detected many times. The chain uses TRBV6-2 or TRBV6-3 and TRBJ2-1; TRBD1 aligns across 8 bases. Trimming at V came to 9 bases and at J to 3 bases, leaving 7 bases not matched to a gene. The CDR3 has 14 amino acids. Looked up from germline, CDR1 is MNHEY and CDR2 is SVGEGT. DNA for the CDR3: TGTGCCAGTACGGGACAGGCGAGCTACAATGAGCAGTTCTTC. This gives the protein CASTGQASYNEQFF.

This clonotype occurred many times. The chain is built from TRBV5-4 and TRBJ2-7; D gene ambiguous. Trimming pared 1 base from V and 0 bases from J, leaving 11 bases between. This CDR3 spans 15 amino acids. Germline loops: CDR1 SGHNT, CDR2 YYREEE (reference sequence). CDR3 sequence: CASSLWQDLSYEQYF. As DNA, the CDR3 is TGTGCCAGCAGCTTGTGGCAGGACCTCTCCTACGAGCAGTACTTC.